The entry that follows covers one TCR beta chain sequence. What it recognizes is unknown. The data originate from a study of T cell repertoires in cytomegalovirus infection. In the study overall: Through public TCR beta signatures, both CMV infection and matching HLA type were indicated.

Trimming took 3 bases from V and 4 from J, leaving 9 bases between them. This CDR3 has 13 amino acids. Germline V lookup: CDR1 DFQATT, CDR2 SNEGSKA (reference sequence). Overall study results and limits: The cumulative frequency of public TCR beta families identified carriers of CMV plus the relevant HLA.

One entry per CDR3 protein, called by TCRdb with MiXCR from the reads. The sample lists some 150,000 distinct CDR3 sequences, 5.5% to 7% occurring once. Material for sequencing was PBMCs. The rearrangement links TRBV20-1 to TRBJ1-4; no clear D gene. The clonotype was recovered from a human donor in good health (CMV status not recorded). Some clones in this sample may be carry-over from other donors' samples. Here the CDR3 reads CSASRSFNEKLFF. The DNA of the CDR3 is TGCAGTGCTAGTAGGAGTTTTAATGAAAAACTGTTTTTT.